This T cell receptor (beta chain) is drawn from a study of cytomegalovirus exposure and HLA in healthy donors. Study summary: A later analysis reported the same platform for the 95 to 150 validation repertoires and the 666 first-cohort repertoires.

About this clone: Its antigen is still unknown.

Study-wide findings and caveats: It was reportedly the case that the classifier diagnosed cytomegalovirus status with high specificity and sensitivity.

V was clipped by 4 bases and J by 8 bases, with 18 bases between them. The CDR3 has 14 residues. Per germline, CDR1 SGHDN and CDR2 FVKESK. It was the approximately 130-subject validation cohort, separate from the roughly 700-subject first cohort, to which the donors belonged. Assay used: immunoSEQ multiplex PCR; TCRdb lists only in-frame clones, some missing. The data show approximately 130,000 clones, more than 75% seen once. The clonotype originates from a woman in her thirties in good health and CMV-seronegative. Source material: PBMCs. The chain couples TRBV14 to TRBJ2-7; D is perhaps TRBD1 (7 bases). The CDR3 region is CASSPGAGGIKQYF. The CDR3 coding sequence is TGTGCCAGCAGCCCCGGGGCAGGGGGGATCAAGCAGTACTTC.